This T cell receptor beta chain was observed in a study of blood T cell repertoires in COVID-19. Overall study: T cells, B-cell-depleted T cells, or PBMCs provided the cDNA or gDNA that served as material.

CDR1 and CDR2 from the germline V gene are SGDLS and YYNGEE. The ends lost 3 bases at V and 0 bases at J; junction bases unmatched: 14. The CDR3 length is 19 residues. Sequencing was performed with immunoSEQ multiplex PCR; in TCRdb, only in-frame clones are kept and a portion is missing. The table lists 200,000 to 250,000 clones, approximately 90% of them singletons. Source material: peripheral blood. The chain couples TRBV9 to TRBJ1-1; 10 nucleotides align to TRBD1. This TCR derives from a man aged 60 to 75 who had recovered from COVID-19. CDR3 sequence (DNA): TGTGCCAGCAGCGGACTTAGGGACAGGGGCTACCCAATGAACACTGAAGCTTTCTTT. Its translation: CASSGLRDRGYPMNTEAFF. Full variable domain (remainder filled in from reference TRBV9 and TRBJ1-1): DSGVTQTPKHLITATGQRVTLRCSPRSGDLSVYWYQQSLDQGLQFLIQYYNGEERAKGNILERFSAQQFPDLHSELNLSSLELGDSALYFCASSGLRDRGYPMNTEAFFGQGTRLTVV.